The present T cell receptor (beta chain) was sequenced within a study of CD8 T cells in ankylosing spondylitis. Germline V CDR1 and CDR2: SGHTA, FQGNSA. The CDR3 is 15 residues long. Trimming took 0 bases from V and 4 from J, leaving 10 bases between them. General study results and limits: Existing reports had already noted some motif variants in reactive arthritis synovial fluid and blood. A TCR beta motif of 7 or 8 highly homologous variants appeared characteristic of ankylosing spondylitis blood.

MiXCR, applied by TCRdb to the 5' RACE reads, yields one record per CDR3 protein. The sample carries about 540,000 distinct CDR3 sequences, roughly 13% recorded once. The table lists this clonotype with many counts. Its target is unknown. Specimen: blood, either unsorted or a sorted T cell fraction (not recorded which). This clonotype was obtained from a male donor with ankylosing spondylitis. This chain links TRBV7-2 with TRBJ1-5; possible D gene TRBD1, 6 bases. DNA of the CDR3: TGTGCCAGCAGCTTAGCGTTACAGGGAAATCAGCCCCAGCATTTT. This sequence encodes CASSLALQGNQPQHF.